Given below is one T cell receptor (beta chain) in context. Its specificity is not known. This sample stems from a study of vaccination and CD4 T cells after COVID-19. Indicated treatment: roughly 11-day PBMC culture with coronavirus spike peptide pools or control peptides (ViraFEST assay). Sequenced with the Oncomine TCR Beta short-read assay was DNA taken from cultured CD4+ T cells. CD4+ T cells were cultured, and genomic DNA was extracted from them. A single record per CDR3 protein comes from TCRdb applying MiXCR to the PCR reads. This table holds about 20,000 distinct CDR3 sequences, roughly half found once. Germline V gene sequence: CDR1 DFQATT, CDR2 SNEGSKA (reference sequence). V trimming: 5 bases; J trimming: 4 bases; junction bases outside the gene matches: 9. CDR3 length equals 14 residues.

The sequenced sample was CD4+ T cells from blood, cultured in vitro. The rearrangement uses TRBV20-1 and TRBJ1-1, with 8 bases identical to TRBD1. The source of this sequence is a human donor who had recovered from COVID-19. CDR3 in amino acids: CSAEIRQGTTEAFF. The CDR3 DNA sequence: TGCAGTGCTGAAATCCGACAGGGGACCACTGAAGCTTTCTTT.